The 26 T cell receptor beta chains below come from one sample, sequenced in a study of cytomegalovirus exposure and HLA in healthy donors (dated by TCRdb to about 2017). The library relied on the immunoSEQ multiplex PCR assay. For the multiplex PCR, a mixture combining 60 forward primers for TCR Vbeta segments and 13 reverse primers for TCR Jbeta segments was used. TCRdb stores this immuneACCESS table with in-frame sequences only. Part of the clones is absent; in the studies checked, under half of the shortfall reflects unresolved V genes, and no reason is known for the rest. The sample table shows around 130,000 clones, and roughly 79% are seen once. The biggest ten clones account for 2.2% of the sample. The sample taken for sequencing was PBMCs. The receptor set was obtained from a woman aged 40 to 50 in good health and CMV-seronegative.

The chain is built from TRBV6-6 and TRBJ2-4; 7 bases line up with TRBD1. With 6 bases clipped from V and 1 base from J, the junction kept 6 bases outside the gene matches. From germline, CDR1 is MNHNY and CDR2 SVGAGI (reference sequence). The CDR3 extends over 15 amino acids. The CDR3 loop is CASSPSQGAKNIQYF. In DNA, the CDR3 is TGTGCCAGCAGCCCTTCACAGGGGGCCAAAAACATTCAGTACTTC.

The CDR3 sequence: CASSHPDSPLHF. CDR3 nucleotide sequence: TGTGCCAGCAGCCACCCGGATTCACCCCTCCACTTT. The chain combines TRBV11-2 with TRBJ1-6; D is uncertain. Trimming took off 5 bases at V and 8 bases at J, with 7 bases between the two ends. Germline V gene lookup returns CDR1 SGHAT and CDR2 FQNNGV. There are 12 residues in the CDR3.

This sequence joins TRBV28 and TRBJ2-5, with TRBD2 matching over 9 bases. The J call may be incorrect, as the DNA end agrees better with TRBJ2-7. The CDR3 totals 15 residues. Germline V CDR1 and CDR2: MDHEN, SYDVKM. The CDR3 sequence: CASSFLAGNPYEQYF. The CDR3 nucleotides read TGTGCCAGCAGTTTCCTAGCGGGGAATCCCTACGAGCAGTACTTC.

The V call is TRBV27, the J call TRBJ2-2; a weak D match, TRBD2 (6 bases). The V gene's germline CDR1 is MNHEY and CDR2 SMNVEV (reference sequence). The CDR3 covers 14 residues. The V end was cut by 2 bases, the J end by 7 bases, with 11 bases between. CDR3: CASSLAGGGGELFF. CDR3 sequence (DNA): TGTGCCAGCAGTTTAGCCGGGGGTGGCGGGGAGCTGTTTTTT.

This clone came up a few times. CDR3 region: CASSLTQGEAFF. The CDR3 nucleotides are TGTGCCAGCAGTCTAACACAGGGGGAAGCTTTCTTT. The chain is built from TRBV6-5 and TRBJ1-1, with TRBD1 matching over 7 bases. This CDR3 comprises 12 residues. CDR1 and CDR2 (germline): MNHEY, SVGAGI. Trimming removed 5 bases from V and 8 bases from J; junction bases left unmatched: 5.

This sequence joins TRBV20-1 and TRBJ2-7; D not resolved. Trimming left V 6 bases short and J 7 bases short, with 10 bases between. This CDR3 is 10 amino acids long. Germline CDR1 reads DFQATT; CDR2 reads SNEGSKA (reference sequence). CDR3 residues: CSASPGEQYF. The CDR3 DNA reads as TGCAGTGCCTCCCCCGGGGAGCAGTACTTC.

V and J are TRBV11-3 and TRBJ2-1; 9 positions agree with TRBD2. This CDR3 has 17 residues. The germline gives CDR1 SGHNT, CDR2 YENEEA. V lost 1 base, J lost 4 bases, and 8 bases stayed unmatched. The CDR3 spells CASSLGSGRSGYNEQFF. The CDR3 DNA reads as TGTGCCAGCAGCTTAGGGAGCGGGAGGTCCGGTTACAATGAGCAGTTCTTC.

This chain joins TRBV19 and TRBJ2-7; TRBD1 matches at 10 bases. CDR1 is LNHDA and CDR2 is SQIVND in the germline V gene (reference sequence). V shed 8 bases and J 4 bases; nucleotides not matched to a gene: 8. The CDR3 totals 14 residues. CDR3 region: CASQRTGGGYEQYF. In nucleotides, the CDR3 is TGTGCCAGTCAAAGGACAGGGGGTGGTTACGAGCAGTACTTC.

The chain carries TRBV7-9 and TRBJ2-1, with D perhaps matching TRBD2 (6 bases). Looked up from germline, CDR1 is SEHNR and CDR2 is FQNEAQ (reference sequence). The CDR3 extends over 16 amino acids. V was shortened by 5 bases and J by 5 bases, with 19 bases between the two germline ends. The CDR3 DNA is TGTGCCAGCAGCCGTGGGACTCCGGCACACCACAATGAGCAGTTCTTC. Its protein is CASSRGTPAHHNEQFF. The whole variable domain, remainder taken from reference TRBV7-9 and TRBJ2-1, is DTGVSQNPRHKITKRGQNVTFRCDPISEHNRLYWYRQTLGQGPEFLTYFQNEAQLEKSRLLSDRFSAERPKGSFSTLEIQRTEQGDSAMYLCASSRGTPAHHNEQFFGPGTRLTVL.

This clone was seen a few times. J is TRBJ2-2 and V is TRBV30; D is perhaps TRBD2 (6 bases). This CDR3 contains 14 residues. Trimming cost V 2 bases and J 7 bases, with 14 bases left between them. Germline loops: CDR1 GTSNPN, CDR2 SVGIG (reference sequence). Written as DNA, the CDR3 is TGTGCCTGGAGTCCACCGGGGGTTGGCGGGGAGCTGTTTTTT. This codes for CAWSPPGVGGELFF.

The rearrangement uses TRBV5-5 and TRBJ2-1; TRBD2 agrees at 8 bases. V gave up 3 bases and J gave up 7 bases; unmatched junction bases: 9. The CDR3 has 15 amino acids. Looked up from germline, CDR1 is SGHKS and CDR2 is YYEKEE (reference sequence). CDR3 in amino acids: CASSSQAGVLNEQFF. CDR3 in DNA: TGTGCCAGCAGCTCCCAAGCGGGAGTTTTAAATGAGCAGTTCTTC.

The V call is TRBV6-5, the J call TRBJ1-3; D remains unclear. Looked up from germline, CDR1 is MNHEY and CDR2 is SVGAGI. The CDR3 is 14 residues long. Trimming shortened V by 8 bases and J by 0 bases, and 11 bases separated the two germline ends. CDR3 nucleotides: TGTGCCAGCTCCCTGGGCACCTCTGGAAACACCATATATTTT. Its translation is CASSLGTSGNTIYF.

CDR3 DNA sequence: TGCGCCAGCAGCTTGGGGACTAGGGGTGTGAATGAGCAGTTCTTC. This translates into CASSLGTRGVNEQFF. The rearrangement joins TRBV5-1 to TRBJ2-1; 7 bases fit TRBD2. The trim removed 0 bases at V and 7 bases at J, leaving 7 bases unmatched. The CDR3 runs 15 residues. Germline-derived CDR1 and CDR2 are SGHRS and YFSETQ.

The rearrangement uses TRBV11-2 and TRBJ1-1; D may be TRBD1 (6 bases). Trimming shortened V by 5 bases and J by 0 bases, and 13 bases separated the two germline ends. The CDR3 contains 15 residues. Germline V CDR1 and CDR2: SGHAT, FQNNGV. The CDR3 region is CASSTLTGMNTEAFF. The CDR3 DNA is TGTGCCAGCAGCACACTTACAGGGATGAACACTGAAGCTTTCTTT.

DNA for the CDR3: TGTGCCAGCAGTTTATTCTCTCACTACGAGCAGTACTTC. The encoded protein is CASSLFSHYEQYF. V gene TRBV27 combines with J gene TRBJ2-5, with no clear D. The J call could be wrong; TRBJ2-7 is a better fit for the DNA end. Germline CDR1 is MNHEY and CDR2 is SMNVEV (reference sequence). The CDR3 is 13 amino acids.

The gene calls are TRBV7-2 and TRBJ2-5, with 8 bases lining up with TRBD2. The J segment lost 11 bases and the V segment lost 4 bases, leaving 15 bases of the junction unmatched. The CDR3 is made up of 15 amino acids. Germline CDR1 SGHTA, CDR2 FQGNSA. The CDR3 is CASSYWTSPVRQQYF. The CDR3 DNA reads TGTGCCAGCAGCTACTGGACTAGCCCCGTACGTCAGCAGTACTTC.

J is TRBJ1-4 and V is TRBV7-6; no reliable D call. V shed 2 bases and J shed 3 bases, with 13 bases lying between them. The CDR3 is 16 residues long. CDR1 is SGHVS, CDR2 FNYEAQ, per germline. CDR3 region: CASSLSRRLPNEKLFF. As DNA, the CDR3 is TGTGCCAGCAGCTTATCCCGCAGGCTCCCTAATGAAAAACTGTTTTTT.

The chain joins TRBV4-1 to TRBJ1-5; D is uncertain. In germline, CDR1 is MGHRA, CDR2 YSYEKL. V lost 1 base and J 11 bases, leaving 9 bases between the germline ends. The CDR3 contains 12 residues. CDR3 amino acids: CASSQGAGTQHF. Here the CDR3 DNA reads TGCGCCAGCAGCCAAGGGGCCGGGACCCAGCATTTT.

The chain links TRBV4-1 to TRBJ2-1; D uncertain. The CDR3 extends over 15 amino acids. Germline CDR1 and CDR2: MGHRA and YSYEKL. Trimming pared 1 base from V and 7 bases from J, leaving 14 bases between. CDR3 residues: CASSQAERSPNEQFF. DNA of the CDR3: TGCGCCAGCAGCCAAGCTGAACGGTCACCAAATGAGCAGTTCTTC.

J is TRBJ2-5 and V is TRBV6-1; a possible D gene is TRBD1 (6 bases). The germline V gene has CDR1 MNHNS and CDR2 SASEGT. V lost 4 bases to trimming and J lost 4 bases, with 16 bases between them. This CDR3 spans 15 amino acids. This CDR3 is CASSARQAVGETQYF. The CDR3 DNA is TGTGCCAGCAGTGCAAGACAGGCCGTCGGAGAGACCCAGTACTTC.

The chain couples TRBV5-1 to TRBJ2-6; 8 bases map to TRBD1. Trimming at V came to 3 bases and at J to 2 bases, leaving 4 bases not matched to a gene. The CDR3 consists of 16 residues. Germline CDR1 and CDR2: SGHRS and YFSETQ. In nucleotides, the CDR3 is TGCGCCAGCAGCTGGACAGGGATCCCTGGGGCCAACGTCCTGACTTTC. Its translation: CASSWTGIPGANVLTF.

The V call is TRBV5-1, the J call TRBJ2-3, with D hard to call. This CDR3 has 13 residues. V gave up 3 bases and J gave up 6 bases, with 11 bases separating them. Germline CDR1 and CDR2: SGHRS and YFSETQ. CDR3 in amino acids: CASSSMRTDTQYF. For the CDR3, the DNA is TGCGCCAGCAGCTCTATGAGAACGGATACGCAGTATTTT.

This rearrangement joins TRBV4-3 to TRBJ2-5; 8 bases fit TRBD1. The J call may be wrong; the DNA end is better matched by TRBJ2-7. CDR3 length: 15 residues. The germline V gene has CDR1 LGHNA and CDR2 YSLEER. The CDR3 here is CASSHRTGSSYEQYF. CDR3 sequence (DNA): TGCGCCAGCAGCCACCGGACAGGGAGTTCCTACGAGCAGTACTTC.

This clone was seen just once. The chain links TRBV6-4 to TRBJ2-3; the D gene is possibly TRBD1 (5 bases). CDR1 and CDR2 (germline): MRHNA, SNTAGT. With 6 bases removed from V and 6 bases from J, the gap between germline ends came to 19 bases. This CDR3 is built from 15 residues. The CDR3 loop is CASRATGDSRDTQYF. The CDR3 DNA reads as TGTGCCAGCAGAGCAACAGGTGATTCGCGGGATACGCAGTATTTT.

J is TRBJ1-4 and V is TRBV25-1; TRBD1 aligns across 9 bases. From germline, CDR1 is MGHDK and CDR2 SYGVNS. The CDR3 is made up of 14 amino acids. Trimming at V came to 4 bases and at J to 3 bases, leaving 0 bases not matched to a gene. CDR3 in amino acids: CASSGDRANEKLFF. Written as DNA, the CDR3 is TGTGCCAGCAGTGGGGACAGGGCTAATGAAAAACTGTTTTTT.

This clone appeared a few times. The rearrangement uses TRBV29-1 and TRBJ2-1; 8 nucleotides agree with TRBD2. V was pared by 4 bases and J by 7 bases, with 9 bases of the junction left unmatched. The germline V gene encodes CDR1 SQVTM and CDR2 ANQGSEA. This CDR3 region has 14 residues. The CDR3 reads CSVAHGGGRNEQFF. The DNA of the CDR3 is TGCAGCGTTGCTCATGGCGGGGGGAGGAATGAGCAGTTCTTC.